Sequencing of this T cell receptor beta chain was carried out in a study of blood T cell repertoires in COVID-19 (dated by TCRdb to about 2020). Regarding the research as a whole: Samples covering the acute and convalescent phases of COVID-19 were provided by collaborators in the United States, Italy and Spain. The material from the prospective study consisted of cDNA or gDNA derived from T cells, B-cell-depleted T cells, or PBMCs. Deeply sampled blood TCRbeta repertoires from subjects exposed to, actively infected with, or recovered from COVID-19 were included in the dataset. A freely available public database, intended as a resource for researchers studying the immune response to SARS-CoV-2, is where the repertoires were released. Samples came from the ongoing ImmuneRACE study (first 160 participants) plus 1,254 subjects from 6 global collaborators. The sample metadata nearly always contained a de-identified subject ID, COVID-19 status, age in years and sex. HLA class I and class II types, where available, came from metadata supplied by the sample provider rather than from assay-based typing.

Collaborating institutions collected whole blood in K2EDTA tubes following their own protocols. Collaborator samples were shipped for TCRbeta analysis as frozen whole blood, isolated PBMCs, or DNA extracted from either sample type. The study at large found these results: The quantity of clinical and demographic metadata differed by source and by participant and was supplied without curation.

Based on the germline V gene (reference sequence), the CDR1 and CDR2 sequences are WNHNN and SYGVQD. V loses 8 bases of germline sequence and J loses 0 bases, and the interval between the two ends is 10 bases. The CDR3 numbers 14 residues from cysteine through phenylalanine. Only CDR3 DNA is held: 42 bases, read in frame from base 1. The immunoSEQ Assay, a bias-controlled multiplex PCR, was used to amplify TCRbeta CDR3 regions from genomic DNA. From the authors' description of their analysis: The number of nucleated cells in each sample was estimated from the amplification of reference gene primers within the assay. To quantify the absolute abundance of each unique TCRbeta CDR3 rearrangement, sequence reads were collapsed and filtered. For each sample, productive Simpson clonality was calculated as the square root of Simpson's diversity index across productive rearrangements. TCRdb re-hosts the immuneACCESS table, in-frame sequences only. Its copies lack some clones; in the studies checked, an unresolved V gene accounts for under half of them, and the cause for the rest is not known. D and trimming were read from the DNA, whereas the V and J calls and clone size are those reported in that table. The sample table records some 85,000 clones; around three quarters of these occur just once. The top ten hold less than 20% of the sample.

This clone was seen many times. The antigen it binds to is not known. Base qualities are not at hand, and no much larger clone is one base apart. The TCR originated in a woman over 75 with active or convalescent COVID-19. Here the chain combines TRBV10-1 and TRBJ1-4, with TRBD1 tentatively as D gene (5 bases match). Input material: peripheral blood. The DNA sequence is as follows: TGCGCCAGCGAGACAGTTGCAACTAATGAAAAACTGTTTTTT. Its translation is CASETVATNEKLFF.